The present T cell receptor (beta chain) was sequenced within a study of OX40 agonist ivuxolimab in advanced cancers. Overall study context: Three patients had partial responses: one hepatocellular carcinoma, two cutaneous melanoma.

This clone appeared a few times. The germline V gene encodes CDR1 MDHEN and CDR2 SYDVKM. This CDR3 contains 13 residues. V lost 5 bases, J lost 4 bases, and 9 bases lay in between. Sequenced by immunoSEQ multiplex PCR; TCRdb stores in-frame clones only, minus some. Of some 22,000 clones listed, over 70% are singletons. The TCR sequence derives from an adult with an advanced solid tumor such as melanoma, head and neck, liver or kidney cancer. This chain uses TRBV28 with TRBJ1-5; no firm D call. The input for sequencing was CD4+ or CD8+ T cells sorted from blood, taken in a trial of the OX40 agonist ivuxolimab. CDR3 coding DNA: TGTGCCAGCAGTCGGCAGGTAAATCAGCCCCAGCATTTT. Encoded protein: CASSRQVNQPQHF.